This TCR beta chain came from a study of CD8 T cells in ankylosing spondylitis. Broader study findings: Ankylosing spondylitis blood appeared to be characterized by a TCR beta motif of several highly homologous variants.

Molecular-barcoded quantitative 5'-RACE produced these TCR beta libraries. TCRdb re-analysed the 5' RACE reads in MiXCR, keeping a single row per CDR3 protein. This sample has 150,000 or so distinct CDR3 sequences, with around a third found just once. This CDR3 is built from 12 residues. Germline CDR1 reads SQVTM; CDR2 reads ANQGSEA. This clonotype has only a few counts. Its antigen is unidentified. J is TRBJ2-5 and V is TRBV29-1, with D perhaps matching TRBD1 or TRBD2 (5 bases each). Sequencing used synovial fluid, either unsorted or a sorted T cell fraction (not recorded which). This TCR derives from a male donor with ankylosing spondylitis. The CDR3 is CSSGASPETQYF. The CDR3 DNA sequence: TGCTCCTCCGGGGCTAGTCCCGAGACCCAGTACTTC. The variable domain in full, with the rest retrieved from reference TRBV29-1 and TRBJ2-5, is SAVISQKPSRDICQRGTSLTIQCQVDSQVTMMFWYRQQPGQSLTLIATANQGSEATYESGFVIDKFPISRPNLTFSTLTVSNMSPEDSSIYLCSSGASPETQYFGPGTRLLVL.